Presented here are 15 T cell receptor beta chains from one specimen sequenced in a study of Graves' ophthalmopathy and Graves' hyperthyroidism. Transcripts of RNA were the source for amplifying TCR beta CDR3 regions. HTBI primers served in a first-round RT-PCR, which a second-round multiplex PCR followed. One entry per CDR3 protein results from TCRdb running MiXCR on the multiplex PCR reads. The sample has 660,000 or so distinct CDR3 sequences; just over 40% are singletons. The sample consisted of peripheral blood. The source of these receptors is an adult man with Graves' ophthalmopathy.

This clonotype was recorded many times. V is TRBV7-9 and J is TRBJ2-7, with D possibly TRBD1 on 6 matching bases. Trimming cost V 3 bases and J 2 bases, with 8 bases left between them. There are 13 residues in the CDR3. The V gene's germline CDR1 is SEHNR and CDR2 FQNEAQ (reference sequence). CDR3 protein: CASSFGQTYEQYF. The CDR3 region has the DNA TGTGCCAGCAGCTTCGGACAGACCTACGAGCAGTACTTC.

V gene TRBV24-1 combines with J gene TRBJ1-3, with 9 bases that match TRBD1. The V gene's germline CDR1 is KGHDR and CDR2 SFDVKD. The CDR3 is 15 residues long. Unmatched junction bases numbered 6, after V lost 4 bases and J lost 6 bases. Written as DNA, the CDR3 is TGTGCCACCAGTGAACCGGGACAGGGAGAAAACACCATATATTTT. Residues: CATSEPGQGENTIYF.

This chain links TRBV29-1 with TRBJ1-4, with D tentatively TRBD1 (5 bases). The germline V gene has CDR1 SQVTM and CDR2 ANQGSEA. The CDR3 covers 13 residues. CDR3 residues: CRRTGTENEKLFF. CDR3 in DNA: TGCAGGAGGACCGGGACCGAAAATGAAAAACTGTTTTTT.

This sequence joins TRBV29-1 and TRBJ1-6, with 9 positions matching TRBD1. The CDR3 is 13 residues long. In germline, CDR1 is SQVTM, CDR2 ANQGSEA. V dropped 8 bases and J dropped 11; count of bases not matched to a gene: 10. The CDR3 is CSLGTGSRAPLHF. The CDR3 DNA follows: TGCAGCTTGGGGACAGGGAGTCGAGCACCCCTCCACTTT.

This clonotype was counted many times. This rearrangement joins TRBV2 to TRBJ1-4; maybe TRBD1 (5 bases). Trimming shortened V by 7 bases and J by 8 bases, and 17 bases separated the two germline ends. CDR1 is SNHLY and CDR2 is FYNNEI in the germline V gene. CDR3 length: 14 residues. CDR3 DNA sequence: TGTGCCAGCAATTCGGGGTCAGGGCGGGAAAAACTGTTTTTT. Its translation: CASNSGSGREKLFF.

The chain employs TRBV5-6 and TRBJ2-7; D may be TRBD2 (5 bases). V dropped 1 base and J dropped 6 bases, with 11 bases sitting between them. Germline assignment: CDR1 SGHDT and CDR2 YYEEEE. CDR3 length: 13 residues. For the CDR3, the DNA is TGTGCCAGCAGCTTGTCCCTAGCTACCGAGCAGTACTTC. Protein product: CASSLSLATEQYF.

The rearrangement links TRBV7-8 to TRBJ1-5, with a weak D call TRBD1 (6 bases). Germline V gene lookup returns CDR1 SGHVS and CDR2 FQNEAQ. The length of the CDR3 is 15 residues. V lost 5 bases and J 8 bases, leaving 19 bases between the germline ends. The CDR3 coding sequence is TGTGCCAGCAGCCGCACGCGGGGGGCTGGGGAGCCCCAGCATTTT. Translating gives CASSRTRGAGEPQHF. The full variable domain, in which reference TRBV7-8 and TRBJ1-5 provide the parts outside the CDR3, is GAGVSQSPRYKVAKRGQDVALRCDPISGHVSLFWYQQALGQGPEFLTYFQNEAQLDKSGLPSDRFFAERPEGSVSTLKIQRTQQEDSAVYLCASSRTRGAGEPQHFGDGTRLSIL.

Only a few counts were recorded for this clonotype. The chain employs TRBV6-5 and TRBJ1-2; D uncertain. Germline V CDR1 and CDR2: MNHEY, SVGAGI. The CDR3 runs to 14 residues. Deletions cut 5 bases from V and 0 bases from J, with 10 bases between. The CDR3 spells CASSEVWANYGYTF. For the CDR3, the DNA is TGTGCCAGCAGTGAAGTGTGGGCTAACTATGGCTACACCTTC.

J is TRBJ1-1 and V is TRBV6-5; D remains unclear. The length of the CDR3 is 15 residues. From germline, CDR1 is MNHEY and CDR2 SVGAGI. The V and J ends lost 2 bases and 1 base respectively, with 11 bases between them. The CDR3 here is CASSYNQSPNTEAFF. Here the CDR3 DNA reads TGTGCCAGCAGTTACAACCAGTCCCCGAACACTGAAGCTTTCTTT.

The rearrangement links TRBV10-3 to TRBJ1-2; D perhaps matches TRBD1 (5 bases). This CDR3 has 13 residues. CDR1 ENHRY and CDR2 SYGVKD come from the germline V gene. Between the trimmed V and J ends, which lost 6 bases and 2 bases, there was a span of 10 bases. This CDR3 is CAISPDSNYGYTF. CDR3 in DNA: TGTGCCATCAGCCCCGACAGCAACTATGGCTACACCTTC.

This clonotype was observed once. The J gene is TRBJ2-3, the V gene TRBV7-8, with D perhaps assigned TRBD1 or TRBD2 (5 bases each). Germline assignment: CDR1 SGHVS and CDR2 FQNEAQ. The CDR3 loop spans 16 amino acids. Between the trimmed V and J ends, which lost 4 bases and 1 base, there was a span of 15 bases. The CDR3 here is CASSSGRGVGTDTQYF. The CDR3, as DNA: TGTGCCAGCAGCTCGGGGCGAGGGGTCGGCACAGATACGCAGTATTTT.

This clonotype was counted only a few times. This chain connects TRBV4-2 to TRBJ2-5; D not certain. The CDR3 has 13 residues. V was trimmed by 2 bases and J by 1 base, leaving 5 bases between them. CDR1 is LGHNA and CDR2 is YNFKEQ in the germline V gene. CDR3 DNA: TGTGCCAGCAGCCAACCAAGCCAAGAGACCCAGTACTTC. Translation gives CASSQPSQETQYF.

The chain uses TRBV12-3 or TRBV12-4 and TRBJ1-2; maybe TRBD1 (5 bases). CDR3 length: 13 amino acids. V lost 8 bases and J 5 bases, leaving 15 bases between the germline ends. The CDR3 nucleotides are TGTGCCAGCTCCACAAAGGGGCCTTATGGCTACACCTTC. It codes for CASSTKGPYGYTF.

This clonotype was seen repeatedly, ten times or more. The chain carries TRBV29-1 and TRBJ1-4; possibly TRBD1 for D (6 bases). V shed 5 bases and J shed 2 bases, with 12 bases lying between them. Germline-derived CDR1 and CDR2 are SQVTM and ANQGSEA. The CDR3 has 14 residues. CDR3 loop: CSVQNRDTNEKLFF. CDR3 DNA sequence: TGCAGCGTTCAGAACAGGGATACTAATGAAAAACTGTTTTTT.

Concerning this clonotype itself: At one of its ends the junction is not consistent with the germline gene, which may arise from a read error. The chain links TRBV7-8 to TRBJ1-1; weak D call: TRBD1 (5 bases). The CDR3 length is 15 residues. Germline CDR1 reads SGHVS; CDR2 reads FQNEAQ. This chain's CDR3 is CASSPFGASNTEAFF. In DNA form, the CDR3 reads TGTGCCAGCTCACCATTCGGGGCGTCGAACACTGAAGCTTTCTTC.